This TCR beta chain was sequenced during a study of T cell repertoires in cytomegalovirus infection. Study at large: Public TCR beta signatures provided an indication of both CMV infection and a matching HLA type.

Note on this clonotype: What it binds is not known. A clone one base away is much larger, so this may be a read error.

MiXCR, applied by TCRdb to the reads, yields one record per CDR3 protein. Of roughly 230,000 distinct CDR3 sequences listed, about a sixth are singletons. Study results and limitations: The study found HLA-C-restricted CMV-specific TCR beta clonotypes dominating the ex vivo response.

The V end lost 3 bases, the J end lost 8 bases, and 18 bases lay between the germline ends. Germline V gives CDR1 SGHRS, CDR2 YFSETQ. The CDR3 loop spans 15 amino acids. The clonotype originates from a human donor in good health (CMV status not recorded). Some clones in this sample may be carry-over from other donors' samples. V is TRBV5-1 and J is TRBJ2-1, with D possibly being TRBD2 (5 bases). The sample taken for sequencing was CD8+ T cells from PBMCs. The CDR3 sequence is CASSSASREVDEQFF. CDR3 bases: TGCGCCAGCAGCTCGGCTAGCAGAGAAGTCGATGAGCAGTTCTTC.